This is a list of T cell receptor beta chains from one sample in a study of vaccination and CD4 T cells after COVID-19. TCRdb analysed the PCR reads with MiXCR anew, one entry per CDR3 protein. This table has 15,000 to 20,000 distinct CDR3 sequences, around 60% appearing once. No antigen is known for these receptors. Sequencing input: CD4+ T cells from blood, cultured in vitro. The receptors shown here come from a human donor who had recovered from COVID-19. Each CDR3 is given with its conserved first and last residue. Fields, in order: V gene, D gene, clone size, J gene, CDR3 protein, CDR3 DNA. The D gene is left open where the match is weak. Rows may omit the clone size; those that give it use once, few, many or a size class.

TRBV4-1	.	.	TRBJ2-3	CASRVRPTESGTQYF	TGCGCCAGCAGAGTGCGCCCCACGGAGTCGGGTACGCAGTATTTT
TRBV20-1	.	.	TRBJ1-1	CSARGPSSMNTEAFF	TGCAGTGCCCGAGGACCGAGCTCAATGAACACTGAAGCTTTCTTT
TRBV2	.	.	TRBJ1-2	CASKMGEQRTGTF	TGTGCCAGCAAGATGGGAGAGCAACGAACGGGAACCTTC
TRBV18	TRBD1	.	TRBJ1-2	CASSLGQGASYGYTF	TGTGCCAGCTCCCTCGGACAGGGGGCTTCCTATGGCTACACCTTC
TRBV18	.	.	TRBJ2-1	CASSPMTVSYNEQFF	TGTGCCAGCTCACCAATGACTGTTTCCTACAATGAGCAGTTCTTC
TRBV5-4	TRBD2	.	TRBJ2-1	CASSSNGLVREQFF	TGTGCCAGCAGCTCCAACGGACTAGTTCGTGAGCAGTTCTTC
TRBV20-1	.	.	TRBJ1-2	CSGDGSYGYTF	TGCAGTGGCGACGGATCCTATGGCTACACCTTC
TRBV27	.	.	TRBJ1-2	CASSGGGGTPGYGYTF	TGTGCCAGCTCGGGCGGGGGAGGGACCCCTGGCTATGGCTACACCTTC
TRBV28	.	.	TRBJ1-1	CASSSPGGSEAFF	TGTGCCAGCAGTTCCCCCGGCGGGAGTGAAGCTTTCTTT
TRBV11-2	.	few	TRBJ1-1	CASSFDLGYNTEAFF	TGTGCCAGCAGCTTTGACCTGGGGTACAACACTGAAGCTTTCTTT
TRBV12-3/TRBV12-4	TRBD1	once	TRBJ1-2	CASSDRGTGPIGGYTF	TGTGCCAGCAGTGACCGTGGGACAGGCCCTATCGGGGGCTACACCTTC
TRBV19	.	few	TRBJ1-5	CASSIPGGPQHF	TGTGCCAGTAGTATCCCCGGTGGGCCCCAGCATTTT